This TCR beta chain derives from a study of T-cell memory formation after mild COVID-19. Notes on the study in general: Pre-infection memory showed some responding clones, and this suggested that cross-reactive memory joined. Clones contracting across day 15 to 85 had a balanced CD4/CD8 profile; later expanding clones leaned CD4+.

TCR alpha and TCR beta cDNA libraries with sample barcodes and UMIs came from 5'RACE using constant-segment primers. MiXCR was run by TCRdb on the 5' RACE reads, yielding one entry per CDR3 protein. Of hundreds of thousands of distinct CDR3 sequences listed, around 17% are singletons. A word on this clonotype: Its matching antigen is unknown.

CDR1 and CDR2 (germline): MDHEN, SYDVKM. The CDR3 is 13 amino acids. With 5 bases removed from V and 8 bases from J, the gap between germline ends came to 12 bases. This sequence was found in a man in his late teens or twenties who had mild COVID-19 (a few samples of this study predate the infection). Cell type and time point are not known. The chain links TRBV28 to TRBJ1-4; unclear D gene. The sample taken for sequencing was PBMCs or a T cell subset sorted from them (not recorded which). CDR3 region: CASSPHVGEKLFF. CDR3 DNA sequence: TGTGCCAGCAGTCCCCACGTGGGGGAAAAACTGTTTTTT.